These 16 T cell receptor beta chains originate from one sample sequenced in a study of PD-1 blockade in classical Hodgkin lymphoma. Brentuximab vedotin exposure varied among the patients, all of whom had relapsed after autologous stem cell transplantation. From thawed PBMCs, CD4+ T cells were purified using magnetic negative selection. Data came from immunoSEQ multiplex PCR; TCRdb stores just in-frame clones and leaves some out. The sample holds approximately 6,300 clones, around 73% seen once. Here the sequenced sample was CD4+ T cells from blood, taken at baseline. The origin of the receptors is a human donor with classical Hodgkin lymphoma.

The chain is built from TRBV4-3 and TRBJ2-3; D gene uncertain. The V gene's germline CDR1 is LGHNA and CDR2 YSLEER. Trimming left V 0 bases short and J 6 bases short, with 4 bases between. The CDR3 is made up of 12 amino acids. The CDR3: CASSQDEDTQYF. In DNA form, the CDR3 reads TGCGCCAGCAGCCAAGATGAGGATACGCAGTATTTT.

In this sample, this clone turned up a few times. J is TRBJ2-2 and V is TRBV7-6; 8 nucleotides agree with TRBD1. The germline gives CDR1 SGHVS, CDR2 FNYEAQ. J was trimmed by 6 bases and V by 5 bases; bases with no gene match: 8. The CDR3 totals 15 residues. CDR3 sequence (DNA): TGTGCCAGCAGCCCCGGACAGGGTGGGTCCGGGGAGCTGTTTTTT. Protein sequence: CASSPGQGGSGELFF. Supplemented by reference TRBV7-6 and TRBJ2-2, the full variable domain reads GAGVSQSPRYKVTKRGQDVALRCDPISGHVSLYWYRQALGQGPEFLTYFNYEAQQDKSGLPNDRFSAERPEGSISTLTIQRTEQRDSAMYRCASSPGQGGSGELFFGEGSRLTVL.

The chain carries TRBV2 and TRBJ2-4; D is unclear. CDR1 is SNHLY and CDR2 is FYNNEI in the germline V gene. The CDR3 spans 15 residues. V was pared by 7 bases and J by 5 bases, with 18 bases between. The CDR3 sequence is CASMDLNRAQNIQYF. CDR3 sequence (DNA): TGTGCCAGCATGGACCTAAATCGGGCCCAAAACATTCAGTACTTC.

The chain links TRBV6-6 to TRBJ1-1; D not resolved. The length of the CDR3 is 14 residues. CDR1 is MNHNY, CDR2 SVGAGI, per germline (reference sequence). With 0 bases removed from V and 3 bases from J, the gap between germline ends came to 8 bases. CDR3 region: CASSYSGVDTEAFF. The DNA of the CDR3 is TGTGCCAGCAGTTACTCTGGGGTAGACACTGAAGCTTTCTTT.

This clone has just a few counts. The chain has TRBV2 and TRBJ1-1; D not resolved. This CDR3 is built from 12 residues. CDR1 and CDR2 from the germline V gene are SNHLY and FYNNEI. V was trimmed by 4 bases and J by 11 bases, leaving 14 bases between them. CDR3 region: CASSGIERAAFF. DNA for the CDR3: TGTGCCAGCAGTGGTATAGAGAGGGCGGCTTTCTTT.

The V call is TRBV7-2, the J call TRBJ2-5, with unresolved D. The ends were cut back, 5 bases at V and 5 bases at J, with 9 bases in the middle. Germline CDR1 and CDR2: SGHTA and FQGNSA. CDR3 length: 12 residues. The DNA of the CDR3 is TGTGCCAGCAGCACTGCTCTGGAGACCCAGTACTTC. Translated, it gives CASSTALETQYF.

The rearrangement joins TRBV28 to TRBJ2-6; D may be TRBD1 (5 bases). Trimming shortened V by 8 bases and J by 0 bases, and 8 bases separated the two germline ends. The CDR3 has 14 residues. The germline gives CDR1 MDHEN, CDR2 SYDVKM. The CDR3: CASLGASGANVLTF. The CDR3 DNA reads TGTGCCAGCTTAGGGGCCTCTGGGGCCAACGTCCTGACTTTC.

This chain connects TRBV19 to TRBJ2-5; possibly TRBD1 for D (7 bases). V lost 3 bases and J lost 5, with 16 bases in between. The CDR3 consists of 15 residues. Germline CDR1 reads LNHDA; CDR2 reads SQIVND (reference sequence). The CDR3 is CASSIQGGRSETQYF. CDR3 sequence (DNA): TGTGCCAGTAGTATCCAGGGGGGCAGATCGGAGACCCAGTACTTC. Looking up the rest from reference TRBV19 and TRBJ2-5 gives the full variable domain: DGGITQSPKYLFRKEGQNVTLSCEQNLNHDAMYWYRQDPGQGLRLIYYSQIVNDFQKGDIAEGYSVSREKKESFPLTVTSAQKNPTAFYLCASSIQGGRSETQYFGPGTRLLVL.

V is TRBV14 and J is TRBJ2-7; D is possibly TRBD1 (6 bases). Trimming pared 5 bases from V and 3 bases from J, leaving 11 bases between. Germline assignment: CDR1 SGHDN and CDR2 FVKESK. CDR3 length: 13 residues. The CDR3 loop is CASSKSTGYEQYF. CDR3 sequence (DNA): TGTGCCAGCAGCAAGTCGACAGGCTACGAGCAGTACTTC.

The chain combines TRBV6-5 with TRBJ1-2; D not resolved. Germline V gene data show CDR1 as MNHEY and CDR2 as SVGAGI. The CDR3 runs 9 residues. V shed 6 bases and J shed 7 bases, with 3 bases lying between them. The CDR3 loop reads CASSRGYTF. The CDR3 DNA follows: TGTGCCAGCAGCCGTGGCTACACCTTC.

This chain joins TRBV5-4 and TRBJ2-2, with D perhaps matching TRBD2 (5 bases). The CDR3 loop spans 14 amino acids. V was clipped by 6 bases and J by 5 bases, with 14 bases between them. Germline V CDR1 and CDR2: SGHNT, YYREEE (reference sequence). In nucleotides, the CDR3 is TGTGCCAGCACCCGGACCGGCGGGACCGGGGAGCTGTTTTTT. It codes for CASTRTGGTGELFF.

The chain employs TRBV10-1 and TRBJ2-1; D remains unclear. V gave up 4 bases and J gave up 9 bases, with 13 bases separating them. The length of the CDR3 is 13 residues. From germline, CDR1 is WNHNN and CDR2 SYGVQD (reference sequence). Here the CDR3 DNA reads TGCGCCAGCAGTGCCCCTTTGGGTTCTGAGCAGTTCTTC. Protein sequence: CASSAPLGSEQFF.

This chain joins TRBV5-1 and TRBJ2-5, with 8 bases aligning to TRBD1. The CDR3 spans 16 residues. V gave up 2 bases and J gave up 5 bases; unmatched junction bases: 11. Per germline, CDR1 SGHRS and CDR2 YFSETQ. The CDR3 loop is CASSLGQGRAQETQYF. In nucleotides, the CDR3 is TGCGCCAGCAGCTTAGGACAGGGAAGGGCCCAGGAGACCCAGTACTTC.

The chain employs TRBV7-2 and TRBJ1-3; 8 nucleotides align to TRBD1. CDR1 is SGHTA, CDR2 FQGNSA, per germline. CDR3 length: 16 amino acids. V was pared by 5 bases and J by 0 bases, with 6 bases of the junction left unmatched. The CDR3 sequence: CASSLGTGASGNTIYF. CDR3 coding DNA: TGTGCCAGCAGCCTCGGGACAGGAGCCTCTGGAAACACCATATATTTT.

The V and J genes are TRBV11-2 and TRBJ2-4, with D tentatively TRBD1 (6 bases). The V and J ends lost 3 bases and 10 bases respectively, with 16 bases between them. Germline loops: CDR1 SGHAT, CDR2 FQNNGV. This CDR3 spans 14 amino acids. The CDR3 region has the DNA TGTGCCAGCAGCTTCGGGACATCCCGCGGGATTCAGTACTTC. The encoded protein is CASSFGTSRGIQYF.

V is TRBV4-1 and J is TRBJ1-2; 8 bases agree with TRBD1. Germline V gene data show CDR1 as MGHRA and CDR2 as YSYEKL. V was pared by 5 bases and J by 6 bases, with 8 bases of the junction left unmatched. The CDR3 is 14 amino acids. CDR3 sequence (DNA): TGCGCCAGCAGCGTCCTCAGGGGGCGCGATGGCTACACCTTC. Translating it yields CASSVLRGRDGYTF.